This entry is about one TCR beta chain. This clonotype was counted at least ten times. The antigen this receptor binds is unknown. The sample holds no much larger clone one base away, and base qualities are not on file. This beta chain appears as a stray read in a library generated for alpha chains; its size is not informative. The protocol used for the library was 5' RACE. The sequencing machine was a NextSeq 500. In the TCR library protocol, a unique molecular identifier was attached to each TCR cDNA molecule so that PCR and sequencing errors could be corrected. Turning to the authors' computational methods: TCR identification, UMI-based error correction and CDR3 extraction were performed with Decombinator tools. Expanded TCRs were defined as those above a frequency of 2 per 1,000, corresponding to the top 1% of the tumor frequency distribution. Expanded tumor TCRs were classed as regional if statistically deemed absent (corrected P<0.05) from at least one tumor region, otherwise ubiquitous. Renyi diversity was calculated using the R vegan package after each repertoire was subsampled 100 times to 5,000 TCRs. CDR3 similarity networks were built from amino acid triplet string-kernel similarity, connecting CDR3s with pairwise similarity above 0.82. The raw public reads went through TCRdb reprocessing: fastp at Q25, MiXCR clone calling, in-frame beta chains kept. Each CDR3 protein gets just one entry, which takes the most common genes and DNA from the rows behind it. Here the V and J calls rest on TCRdb's processing, not on the authors' analysis. For this sample there are about 15,000 distinct CDR3 sequences; more than 5.5% appear just once. 6.8% of the sample is held by the ten biggest clonotypes.

The record originates from a study of spatial heterogeneity in lung cancer (dated by TCRdb to between 2018 and 2021). Background on the whole study: Beta-chain transcripts were consistently detected in greater numbers than alpha-chain transcripts, which likely reflected higher beta-chain transcript abundance. TCR transcript counts in tumor regions correlated strongly with a T cell transcriptional module score from matched bulk RNA-seq. In the raw uncorrected reads, each unique combination of TCR and UMI appeared more than ten times on average. The study quantitatively compared TCR alpha and beta repertoires across multiple tumor regions, matched nontumor lung and blood in non-small cell lung cancer. Nonsynonymous mutation counts, determined by whole-exome sequencing of tumor tissue, were related to TCR repertoire features. Both alpha and beta chains were TCR-sequenced in samples taken at surgery, namely 220 tumor regions, 62 to 70 matched nontumor lung samples and about 54 PBMC samples. Study-level results and caveats: The tumor nonsynonymous mutation count correlated with the number of expanded alpha and beta TCRs within the tumor. Additional single-cell paired TCR alpha and beta sequencing was considered necessary to confirm, at a functional level, the hypothesis that regional TCRs recognize regional mutations. Counts of ubiquitous and regional expanded TCRs were found to correlate with counts of ubiquitous and regional nonsynonymous mutations, respectively. TCR-seq coverage of tumor T cells was estimated to be only approximately 7% for alpha chains and 11% to 15% for beta chains.

CDR1 LGHDT and CDR2 YNNKEL were looked up in the germline V gene (reference sequence). V gives up 1 base and J gives up 4 bases, and the segment between their germline ends measures 4 bases. The CDR3 runs 12 residues from the cysteine to the phenylalanine. Just CDR3 DNA is preserved here, 36 bases in frame from base 1. The sample's time point label, in plain terms: sample taken at primary tumor resection. Samples were obtained from approximately 72 patients with early-stage, untreated non-small cell lung cancer from the lung TRACERx cohort. TCR sequencing used whole RNA extracted from tumor and nontumor lung tissue, or from cryopreserved PBMC samples, without cell sorting. A patient was chosen for TCR sequencing only when enough RNA was available from at least two tumor regions. Before selection, tumor and adjacent nontumor lung specimens were reviewed by a lung pathologist.

This material consisted of lung tumor tissue, taken at surgery. In this chain, TRBV3-1 is recombined with TRBJ1-2; the D gene lacks a confident call. This sequence originates from a male donor with early-stage non-small cell lung cancer. For the CDR3, the sequence is CASSQAGYGYTF. In nucleotides, the sequence is TGTGCCAGCAGCCAAGCAGGCTATGGCTACACCTTC.